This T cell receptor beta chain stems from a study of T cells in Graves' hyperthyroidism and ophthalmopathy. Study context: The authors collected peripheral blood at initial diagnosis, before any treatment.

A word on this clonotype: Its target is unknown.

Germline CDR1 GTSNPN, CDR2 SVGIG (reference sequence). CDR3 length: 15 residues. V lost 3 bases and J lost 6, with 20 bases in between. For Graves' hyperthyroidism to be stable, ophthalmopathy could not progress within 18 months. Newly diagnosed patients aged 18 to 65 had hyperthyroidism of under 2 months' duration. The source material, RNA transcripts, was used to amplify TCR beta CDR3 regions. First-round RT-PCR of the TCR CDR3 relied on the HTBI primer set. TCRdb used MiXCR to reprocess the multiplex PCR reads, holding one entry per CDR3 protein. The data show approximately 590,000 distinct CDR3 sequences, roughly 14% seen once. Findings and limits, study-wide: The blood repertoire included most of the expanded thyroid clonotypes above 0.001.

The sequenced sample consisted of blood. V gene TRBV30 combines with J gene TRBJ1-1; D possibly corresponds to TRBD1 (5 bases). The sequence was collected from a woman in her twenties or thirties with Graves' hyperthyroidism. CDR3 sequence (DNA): TGTGCCTGGAGCCGAGGTAAGGAGGGGCTCGCTGAAGCTTTCTTT. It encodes CAWSRGKEGLAEAFF.